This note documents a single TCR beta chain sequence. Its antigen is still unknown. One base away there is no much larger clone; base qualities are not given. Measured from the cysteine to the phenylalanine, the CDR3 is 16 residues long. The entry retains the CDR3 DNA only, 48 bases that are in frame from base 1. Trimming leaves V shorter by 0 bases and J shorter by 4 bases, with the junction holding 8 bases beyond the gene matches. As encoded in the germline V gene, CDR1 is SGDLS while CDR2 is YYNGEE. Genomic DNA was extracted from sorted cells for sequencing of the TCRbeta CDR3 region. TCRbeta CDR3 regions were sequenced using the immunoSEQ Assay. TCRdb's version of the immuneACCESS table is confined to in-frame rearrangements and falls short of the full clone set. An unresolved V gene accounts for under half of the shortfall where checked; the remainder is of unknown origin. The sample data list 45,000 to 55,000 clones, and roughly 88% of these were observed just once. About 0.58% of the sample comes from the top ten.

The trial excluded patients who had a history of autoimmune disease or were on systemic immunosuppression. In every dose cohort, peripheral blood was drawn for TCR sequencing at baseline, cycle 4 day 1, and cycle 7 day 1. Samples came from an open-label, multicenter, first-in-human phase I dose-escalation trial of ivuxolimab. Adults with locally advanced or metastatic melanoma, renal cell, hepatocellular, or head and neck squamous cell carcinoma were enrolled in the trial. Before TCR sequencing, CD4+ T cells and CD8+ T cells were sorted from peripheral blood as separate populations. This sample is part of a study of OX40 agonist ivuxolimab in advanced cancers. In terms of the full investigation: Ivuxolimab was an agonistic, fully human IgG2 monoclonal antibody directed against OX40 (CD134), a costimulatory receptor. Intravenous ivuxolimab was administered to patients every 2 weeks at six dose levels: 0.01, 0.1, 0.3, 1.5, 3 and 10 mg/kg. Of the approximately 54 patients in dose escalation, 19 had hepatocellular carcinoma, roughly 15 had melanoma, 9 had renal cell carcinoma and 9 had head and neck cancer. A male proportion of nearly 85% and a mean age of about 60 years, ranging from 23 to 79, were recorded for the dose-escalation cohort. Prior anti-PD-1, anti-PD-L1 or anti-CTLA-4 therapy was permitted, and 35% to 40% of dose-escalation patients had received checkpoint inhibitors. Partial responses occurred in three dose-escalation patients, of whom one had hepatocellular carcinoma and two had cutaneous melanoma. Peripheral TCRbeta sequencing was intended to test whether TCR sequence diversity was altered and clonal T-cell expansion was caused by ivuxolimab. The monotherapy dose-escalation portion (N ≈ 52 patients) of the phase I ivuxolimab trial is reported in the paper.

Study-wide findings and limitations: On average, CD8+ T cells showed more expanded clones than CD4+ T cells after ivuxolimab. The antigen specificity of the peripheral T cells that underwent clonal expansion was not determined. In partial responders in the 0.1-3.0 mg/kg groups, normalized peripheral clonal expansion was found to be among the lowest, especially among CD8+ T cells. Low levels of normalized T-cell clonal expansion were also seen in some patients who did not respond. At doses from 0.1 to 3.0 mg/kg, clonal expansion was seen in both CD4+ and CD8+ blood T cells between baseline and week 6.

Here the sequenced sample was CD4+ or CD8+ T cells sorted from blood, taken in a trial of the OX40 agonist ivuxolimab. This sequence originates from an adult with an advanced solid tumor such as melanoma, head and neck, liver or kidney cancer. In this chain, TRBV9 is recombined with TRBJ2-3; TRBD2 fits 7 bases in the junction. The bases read TGTGCCAGCAGCGTAGCCGGCGGACTAGTCCCAGATACGCAGTATTTT. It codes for CASSVAGGLVPDTQYF.